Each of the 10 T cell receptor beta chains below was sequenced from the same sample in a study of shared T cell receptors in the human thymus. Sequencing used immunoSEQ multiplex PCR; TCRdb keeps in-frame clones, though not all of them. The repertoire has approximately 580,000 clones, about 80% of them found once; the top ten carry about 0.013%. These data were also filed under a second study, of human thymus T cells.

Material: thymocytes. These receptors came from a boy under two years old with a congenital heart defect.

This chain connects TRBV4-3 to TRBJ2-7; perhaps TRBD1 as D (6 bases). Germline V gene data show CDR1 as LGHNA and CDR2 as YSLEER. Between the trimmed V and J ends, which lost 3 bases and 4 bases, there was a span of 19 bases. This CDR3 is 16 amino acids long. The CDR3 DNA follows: TGCGCCAGCAGCCAGGGGCCCCGGGACACGTCATACGAGCAGTACTTC. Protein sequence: CASSQGPRDTSYEQYF.

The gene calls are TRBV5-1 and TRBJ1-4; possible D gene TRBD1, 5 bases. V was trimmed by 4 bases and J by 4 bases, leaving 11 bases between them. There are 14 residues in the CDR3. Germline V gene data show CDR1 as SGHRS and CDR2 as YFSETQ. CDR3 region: CASSPGGGNEKLFF. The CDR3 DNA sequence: TGCGCCAGCAGCCCCGGGGGGGGTAATGAAAAACTGTTTTTT.

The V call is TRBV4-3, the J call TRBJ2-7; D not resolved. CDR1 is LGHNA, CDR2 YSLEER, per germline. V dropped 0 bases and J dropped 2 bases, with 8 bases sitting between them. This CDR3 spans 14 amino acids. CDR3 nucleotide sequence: TGCGCCAGCAGCCAAGATGCAGGTACCTACGAGCAGTACTTC. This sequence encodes CASSQDAGTYEQYF.

The CDR3 region has the DNA TGTGCCAGCAGCTACCGACAGGGGGTGGACAATGAGCAGTTCTTC. Protein: CASSYRQGVDNEQFF. V usage is TRBV7-6 and J usage is TRBJ2-1, with 9 bases matching TRBD1. Losses at the gene ends were 4 bases for V and 5 bases for J; bases not matched to a gene: 6. CDR1 is SGHVS and CDR2 is FNYEAQ in the germline V gene. This CDR3 contains 15 residues.

CDR3 nucleotide sequence: TGCGCCAGCAGCCTGGACAGTATGGGAAACACCATATATTTT. Translation gives CASSLDSMGNTIYF. This rearrangement joins TRBV4-3 to TRBJ1-3, with D possibly being TRBD1 (6 bases). V was trimmed by 4 bases and J by 4 bases, leaving 11 bases between them. Germline lookup yields CDR1 LGHNA and CDR2 YSLEER. The CDR3 totals 14 residues.

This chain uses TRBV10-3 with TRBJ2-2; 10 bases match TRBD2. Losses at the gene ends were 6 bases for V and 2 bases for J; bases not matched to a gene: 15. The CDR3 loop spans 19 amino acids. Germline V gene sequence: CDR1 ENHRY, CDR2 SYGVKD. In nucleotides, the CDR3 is TGTGCCATCAGCGGTACCCTACTACTAGCGGGGTTTAACACCGGGGAGCTGTTTTTT. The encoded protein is CAISGTLLLAGFNTGELFF.

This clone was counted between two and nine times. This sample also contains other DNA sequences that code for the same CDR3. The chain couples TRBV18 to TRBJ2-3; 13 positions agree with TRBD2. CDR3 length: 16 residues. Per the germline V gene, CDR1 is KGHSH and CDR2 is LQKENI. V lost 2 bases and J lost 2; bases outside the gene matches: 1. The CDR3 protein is CASSPGTSGNTDTQYF. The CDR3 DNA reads TGTGCCAGCTCACCAGGGACTAGCGGGAACACAGATACGCAGTATTTT.

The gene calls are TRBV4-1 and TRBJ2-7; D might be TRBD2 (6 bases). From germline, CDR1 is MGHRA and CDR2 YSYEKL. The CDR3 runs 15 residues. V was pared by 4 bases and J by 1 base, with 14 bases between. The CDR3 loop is CASSPYLARSYEQYF. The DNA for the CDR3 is TGCGCCAGCAGCCCTTATCTAGCGCGATCCTACGAGCAGTACTTC.

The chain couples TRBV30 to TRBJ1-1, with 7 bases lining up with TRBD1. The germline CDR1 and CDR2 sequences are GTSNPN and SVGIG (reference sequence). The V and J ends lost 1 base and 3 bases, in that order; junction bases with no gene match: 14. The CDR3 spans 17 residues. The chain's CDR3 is CAWSESSGGMLDTEAFF. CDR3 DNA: TGTGCCTGGAGTGAATCGTCAGGGGGTATGCTGGACACTGAAGCTTTCTTT.

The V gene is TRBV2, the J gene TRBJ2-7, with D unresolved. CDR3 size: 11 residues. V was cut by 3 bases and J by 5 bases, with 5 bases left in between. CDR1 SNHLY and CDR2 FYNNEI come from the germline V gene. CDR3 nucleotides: TGTGCCAGCAGTGATAGCAACGAGCAGTACTTC. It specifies CASSDSNEQYF.